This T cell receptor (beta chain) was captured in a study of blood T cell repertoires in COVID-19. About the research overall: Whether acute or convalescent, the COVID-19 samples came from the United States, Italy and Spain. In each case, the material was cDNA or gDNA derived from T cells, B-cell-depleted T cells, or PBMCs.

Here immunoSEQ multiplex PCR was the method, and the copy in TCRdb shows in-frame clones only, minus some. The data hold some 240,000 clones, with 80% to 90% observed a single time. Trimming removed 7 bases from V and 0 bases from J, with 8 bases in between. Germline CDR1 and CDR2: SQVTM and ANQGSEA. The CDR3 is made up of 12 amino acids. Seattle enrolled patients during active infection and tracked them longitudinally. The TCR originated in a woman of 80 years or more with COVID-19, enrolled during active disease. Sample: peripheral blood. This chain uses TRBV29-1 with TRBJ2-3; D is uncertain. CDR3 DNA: TGCAGCGCCGAGGAAAGCACAGATACGCAGTATTTT. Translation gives CSAEESTDTQYF.